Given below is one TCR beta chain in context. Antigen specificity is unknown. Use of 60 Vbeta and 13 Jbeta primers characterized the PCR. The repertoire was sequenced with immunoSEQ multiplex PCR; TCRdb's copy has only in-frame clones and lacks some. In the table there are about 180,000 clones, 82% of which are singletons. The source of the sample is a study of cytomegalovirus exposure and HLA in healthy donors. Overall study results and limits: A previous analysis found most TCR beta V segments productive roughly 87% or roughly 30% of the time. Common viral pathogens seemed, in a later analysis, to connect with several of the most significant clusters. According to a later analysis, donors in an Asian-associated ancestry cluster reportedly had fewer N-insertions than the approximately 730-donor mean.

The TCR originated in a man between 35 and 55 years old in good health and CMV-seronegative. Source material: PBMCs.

The CDR3 loop is CASSYSSGKINYGYTF. CDR3 DNA sequence: TGTGCCAGCAGTTACTCGTCAGGGAAAATTAACTATGGCTACACCTTC. The chain carries TRBV6-5 and TRBJ1-2; weak D call: TRBD1 (5 bases). The V gene lost 0 bases and the J gene lost 1 base, with 12 bases spanning the gap. The germline V gene encodes CDR1 MNHEY and CDR2 SVGAGI. The CDR3 spans 16 residues.